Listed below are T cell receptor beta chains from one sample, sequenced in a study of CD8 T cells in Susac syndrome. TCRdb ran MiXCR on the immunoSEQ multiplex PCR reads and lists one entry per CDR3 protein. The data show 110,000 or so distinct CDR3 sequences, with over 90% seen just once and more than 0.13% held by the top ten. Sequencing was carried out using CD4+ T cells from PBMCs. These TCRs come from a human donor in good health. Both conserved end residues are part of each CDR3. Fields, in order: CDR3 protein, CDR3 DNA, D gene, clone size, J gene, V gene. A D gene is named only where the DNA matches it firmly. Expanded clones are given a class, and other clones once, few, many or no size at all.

cdr3_aa: CASSFLSGGVGDTQYF; cdr3_nt: TGTGCCAGCAGTTTTCTTAGCGGGGGGGTAGGAGATACGCAGTATTTT; d_call: TRBD2; clone_size: NA; j_call: TRBJ2-3; v_call: TRBV12-3/TRBV12-4
cdr3_aa: CSVEANRGPNTEAFF; cdr3_nt: TGCAGCGTTGAAGCAAACAGGGGGCCAAACACTGAAGCTTTCTTT; d_call: TRBD1; clone_size: NA; j_call: TRBJ1-1; v_call: TRBV29-1
cdr3_aa: CASSSLASGRSLSYEQYF; cdr3_nt: TGTGCCAGCAGTTCCTTGGCTAGCGGGAGGTCCCTCTCCTACGAGCAGTACTTC; d_call: TRBD2; clone_size: NA; j_call: TRBJ2-7; v_call: TRBV27
cdr3_aa: CASSKNRGPYEQYF; cdr3_nt: TGTGCCAGCAGCAAAAACAGGGGCCCCTACGAGCAGTACTTC; d_call: TRBD1; clone_size: once; j_call: TRBJ2-7; v_call: TRBV7-2
cdr3_aa: CASSSRPQETQYF; cdr3_nt: TGTGCCAGCAGTAGCCGGCCTCAAGAGACCCAGTACTTC; d_call: NA; clone_size: NA; j_call: TRBJ2-5; v_call: TRBV27
cdr3_aa: CASGPRDSSYEQYF; cdr3_nt: TGTGCTAGTGGTCCCCGGGACAGCTCCTACGAGCAGTACTTC; d_call: TRBD1; clone_size: NA; j_call: TRBJ2-7; v_call: TRBV12-5
cdr3_aa: CASSPGGPDTQYF; cdr3_nt: TGTGCCAGCAGCCCTGGTGGGCCCGATACGCAGTATTTT; d_call: NA; clone_size: NA; j_call: TRBJ2-3; v_call: TRBV12-3/TRBV12-4
cdr3_aa: CASGSTRLAGAYYEQYF; cdr3_nt: TGTGCTAGTGGTTCCACCAGGCTAGCGGGAGCGTACTACGAGCAGTACTTC; d_call: TRBD2; clone_size: NA; j_call: TRBJ2-7; v_call: TRBV12-5
cdr3_aa: CASRGGSVTEAFF; cdr3_nt: TGTGCCAGCAGGGGAGGGAGTGTGACTGAAGCTTTCTTT; d_call: NA; clone_size: NA; j_call: TRBJ1-1; v_call: TRBV25-1
cdr3_aa: CASSQGVTEAFF; cdr3_nt: TGTGCCAGCAGCCAGGGGGTGACTGAAGCTTTCTTT; d_call: TRBD1; clone_size: NA; j_call: TRBJ1-1; v_call: TRBV6-1
cdr3_aa: CASILIAGAAGELFF; cdr3_nt: TGTGCCAGCATTCTAATAGCGGGAGCGGCCGGGGAGCTGTTTTTT; d_call: TRBD2; clone_size: few; j_call: TRBJ2-2; v_call: TRBV12-3/TRBV12-4
cdr3_aa: CASPTGSSSPNTGELFF; cdr3_nt: TGTGCCAGCCCGACCGGGTCGAGTAGCCCGAACACCGGGGAGCTGTTTTTT; d_call: NA; clone_size: NA; j_call: TRBJ2-2; v_call: TRBV7-9
cdr3_aa: CSARRPNGNQPQHF; cdr3_nt: TGCAGTGCTAGGAGGCCTAACGGCAATCAGCCCCAGCATTTT; d_call: NA; clone_size: NA; j_call: TRBJ1-5; v_call: TRBV20-1
cdr3_aa: CASSIGSYNEQFF; cdr3_nt: TGTGCCAGTAGTATAGGCAGCTACAATGAGCAGTTCTTC; d_call: NA; clone_size: NA; j_call: TRBJ2-1; v_call: TRBV19
cdr3_aa: CSARADRLRNQPQHF; cdr3_nt: TGCAGTGCTAGAGCCGACAGGTTGCGGAATCAGCCCCAGCATTTT; d_call: NA; clone_size: NA; j_call: TRBJ1-5; v_call: TRBV20-1
cdr3_aa: CASTPQPRQADSYEQYF; cdr3_nt: TGTGCCAGCACCCCTCAGCCAAGACAGGCGGACTCCTACGAGCAGTACTTC; d_call: NA; clone_size: NA; j_call: TRBJ2-7; v_call: TRBV28
cdr3_aa: CASSQDGGLGRYEQYF; cdr3_nt: TGTGCCAGCAGCCAAGATGGCGGGCTAGGTCGCTACGAGCAGTACTTC; d_call: NA; clone_size: once; j_call: TRBJ2-7; v_call: TRBV3-1
cdr3_aa: CAGNGQRYQETQYF; cdr3_nt: TGTGCCGGCAATGGACAGCGGTACCAAGAGACCCAGTACTTC; d_call: NA; clone_size: NA; j_call: TRBJ2-5; v_call: TRBV2
cdr3_aa: CASTRFPNYGYTF; cdr3_nt: TGTGCCAGCACCCGCTTTCCTAACTATGGCTACACCTTC; d_call: NA; clone_size: NA; j_call: TRBJ1-2; v_call: TRBV12-3/TRBV12-4
cdr3_aa: CASSTVGRRVGNTEAFF; cdr3_nt: TGTGCCAGCAGTACGGTCGGACGAAGAGTGGGGAACACTGAAGCTTTCTTT; d_call: NA; clone_size: NA; j_call: TRBJ1-1; v_call: TRBV27
cdr3_aa: CASNIGVGNTEAFF; cdr3_nt: TGTGCCAGCAACATAGGCGTCGGGAACACTGAAGCTTTCTTT; d_call: NA; clone_size: NA; j_call: TRBJ1-1; v_call: TRBV12-3/TRBV12-4
cdr3_aa: CASRRVGQMGEQYF; cdr3_nt: TGTGCCAGTAGAAGGGTCGGACAGATGGGCGAGCAGTACTTC; d_call: NA; clone_size: NA; j_call: TRBJ2-7; v_call: TRBV19
cdr3_aa: CASSQEVGTGNEQFF; cdr3_nt: TGTGCCAGCAGCCAAGAGGTTGGGACTGGCAATGAGCAGTTCTTC; d_call: NA; clone_size: NA; j_call: TRBJ2-1; v_call: TRBV4-2
cdr3_aa: CASSVAASGDLGNEQFF; cdr3_nt: TGTGCCAGCAGCGTAGCGGCTAGCGGGGACCTCGGCAATGAGCAGTTCTTC; d_call: TRBD2; clone_size: NA; j_call: TRBJ2-1; v_call: TRBV9
cdr3_aa: CSAPTDNYGYTF; cdr3_nt: TGCAGTGCTCCTACAGATAACTATGGCTACACCTTC; d_call: NA; clone_size: NA; j_call: TRBJ1-2; v_call: TRBV20-1
cdr3_aa: CASSQFNEQFF; cdr3_nt: TGTGCCAGCAGCCAATTCAATGAGCAGTTCTTC; d_call: NA; clone_size: NA; j_call: TRBJ2-1; v_call: TRBV14
cdr3_aa: CSGVPTSGSETQYF; cdr3_nt: TGCAGCGGCGTCCCGACTAGCGGCAGCGAGACCCAGTACTTC; d_call: TRBD2; clone_size: NA; j_call: TRBJ2-5; v_call: TRBV29-1
cdr3_aa: CASSINGQVVNGYTF; cdr3_nt: TGTGCCAGTAGTATTAACGGACAGGTCGTGAATGGCTACACCTTC; d_call: TRBD1; clone_size: NA; j_call: TRBJ1-2; v_call: TRBV19
cdr3_aa: CASSQGQRETQYF; cdr3_nt: TGTGCCAGCAGCCAAGGACAGAGAGAGACCCAGTACTTC; d_call: NA; clone_size: once; j_call: TRBJ2-5; v_call: TRBV14
cdr3_aa: CASASWDRGWTEAFF; cdr3_nt: TGTGCCAGCGCATCCTGGGACAGGGGGTGGACTGAAGCTTTCTTT; d_call: TRBD1; clone_size: NA; j_call: TRBJ1-1; v_call: TRBV6-5
cdr3_aa: CASKTLTGGYGYTF; cdr3_nt: TGTGCCAGCAAAACCCTGACAGGGGGATATGGCTACACCTTC; d_call: TRBD1; clone_size: NA; j_call: TRBJ1-2; v_call: TRBV7-2
cdr3_aa: CASIRSGRSSGNTIYF; cdr3_nt: TGTGCCAGCATCCGGTCGGGACGGAGCTCTGGAAACACCATATATTTT; d_call: NA; clone_size: NA; j_call: TRBJ1-3; v_call: TRBV11-3
cdr3_aa: CASSYSKVNTEASF; cdr3_nt: TGTGCCAGCAGTTACTCTAAGGTGAACACTGAAGCTTCCTTT; d_call: NA; clone_size: once; j_call: TRBJ1-1; v_call: TRBV6-5
cdr3_aa: CASQRASSYEQYF; cdr3_nt: TGTGCCAGCCAAAGGGCGAGCTCCTACGAGCAGTACTTC; d_call: NA; clone_size: NA; j_call: TRBJ2-7; v_call: TRBV19
cdr3_aa: CAISESLGGSGANVLTF; cdr3_nt: TGTGCCATCAGTGAGTCATTAGGAGGGTCCGGGGCCAACGTCCTGACTTTC; d_call: NA; clone_size: NA; j_call: TRBJ2-6; v_call: TRBV10-3
cdr3_aa: CASSSRDRGMQYF; cdr3_nt: TGTGCCAGCAGCAGCCGGGACAGGGGTATGCAGTACTTC; d_call: TRBD1; clone_size: NA; j_call: TRBJ2-7; v_call: TRBV7-9
cdr3_aa: CASSFRGRGGQSYNSPLHF; cdr3_nt: TGTGCCAGCAGTTTCCGGGGCAGGGGCGGCCAGTCCTATAATTCACCCCTCCACTTT; d_call: NA; clone_size: NA; j_call: TRBJ1-6; v_call: TRBV12-3/TRBV12-4
cdr3_aa: CSAFDRGGGNQPQHF; cdr3_nt: TGCAGTGCTTTCGATAGAGGGGGCGGCAATCAGCCCCAGCATTTT; d_call: TRBD1; clone_size: NA; j_call: TRBJ1-5; v_call: TRBV20-1
cdr3_aa: CAISARGGRVEEQYF; cdr3_nt: TGTGCCATCAGTGCTCGGGGCGGGAGAGTCGAGGAGCAGTACTTC; d_call: TRBD2; clone_size: NA; j_call: TRBJ2-7; v_call: TRBV10-3
cdr3_aa: CASSPGTQSTQYF; cdr3_nt: TGTGCCAGCAGCCCCGGGACTCAAAGTACGCAGTATTTT; d_call: NA; clone_size: NA; j_call: TRBJ2-3; v_call: TRBV3-1
cdr3_aa: CASSIAGGTGELFF; cdr3_nt: TGTGCCAGCAGTATAGCGGGAGGGACCGGGGAGCTGTTTTTT; d_call: TRBD2; clone_size: NA; j_call: TRBJ2-2; v_call: TRBV6-6